This T cell receptor (beta chain) was recovered during a study of cytomegalovirus exposure and HLA in healthy donors. Study observations and caveats: The study put some 150 TCR beta chains on its list as cytomegalovirus-associated. Previous analysis showed most TCR beta V segments were productive about 87% or about 30% of the time.

Points on this clone: Its matching antigen is unknown.

PCR amplification relied on 60 Vbeta primers (plus 13 Jbeta primers). Clones were read by immunoSEQ multiplex PCR, and TCRdb kept only the in-frame ones, dropping some. There are around 130,000 clones in the sample; approximately 85% occur only once, and 1.5% to 2% lies in the top ten. The CDR3 spans 14 residues. V gave up 6 bases and J gave up 6 bases; unmatched junction bases: 8. Germline V CDR1 and CDR2: SNHLY, FYNNEI. The TCR sequence derives from a boy younger than 18 in good health and CMV-seronegative. The sequenced material came from PBMCs. The V gene is TRBV2, the J gene TRBJ1-1; 9 bases fit TRBD1. This chain's CDR3 is CASRPGQGTPEAFF. CDR3 DNA: TGTGCCAGCAGACCTGGACAGGGGACCCCTGAAGCTTTCTTT.